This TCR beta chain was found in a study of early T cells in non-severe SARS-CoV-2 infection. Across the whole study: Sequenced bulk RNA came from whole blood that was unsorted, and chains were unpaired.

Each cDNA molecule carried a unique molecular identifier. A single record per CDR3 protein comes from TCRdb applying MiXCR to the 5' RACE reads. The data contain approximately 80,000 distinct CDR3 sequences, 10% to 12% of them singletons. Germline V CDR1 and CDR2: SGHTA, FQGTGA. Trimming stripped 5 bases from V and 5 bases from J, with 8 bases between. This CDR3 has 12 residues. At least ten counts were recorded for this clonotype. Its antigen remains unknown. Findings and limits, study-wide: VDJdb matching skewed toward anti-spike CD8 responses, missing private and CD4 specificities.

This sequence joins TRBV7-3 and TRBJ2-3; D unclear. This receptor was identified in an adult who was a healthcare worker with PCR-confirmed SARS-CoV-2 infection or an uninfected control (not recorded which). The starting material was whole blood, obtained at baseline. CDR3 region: CASSPPGDTQYF. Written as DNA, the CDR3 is TGTGCCAGCAGCCCCCCGGGAGATACGCAGTATTTT.